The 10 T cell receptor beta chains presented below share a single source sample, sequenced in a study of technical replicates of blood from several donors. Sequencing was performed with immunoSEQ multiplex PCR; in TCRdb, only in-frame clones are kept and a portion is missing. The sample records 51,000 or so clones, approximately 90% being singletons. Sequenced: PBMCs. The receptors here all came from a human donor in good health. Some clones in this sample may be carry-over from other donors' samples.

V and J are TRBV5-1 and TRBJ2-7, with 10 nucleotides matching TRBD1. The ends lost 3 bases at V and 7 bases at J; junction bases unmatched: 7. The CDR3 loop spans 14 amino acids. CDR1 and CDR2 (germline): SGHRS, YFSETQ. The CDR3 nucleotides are TGCGCCAGCAGCTCCACCGACAGGGGGCGGGAGCAGTACTTC. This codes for CASSSTDRGREQYF.

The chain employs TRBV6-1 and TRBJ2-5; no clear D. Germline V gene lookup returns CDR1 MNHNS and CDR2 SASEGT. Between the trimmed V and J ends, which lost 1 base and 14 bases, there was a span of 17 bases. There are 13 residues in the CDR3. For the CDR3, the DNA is TGTGCCAGCAGTGAAGTCAGGTTGGAAGGTGGATACTTC. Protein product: CASSEVRLEGGYF.

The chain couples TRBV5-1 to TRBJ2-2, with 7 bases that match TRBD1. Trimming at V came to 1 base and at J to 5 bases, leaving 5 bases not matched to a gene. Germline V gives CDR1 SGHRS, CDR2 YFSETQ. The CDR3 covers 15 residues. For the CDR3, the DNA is TGCGCCAGCAGCTTGAGAACAGGGGTGACCGGGGAGCTGTTTTTT. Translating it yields CASSLRTGVTGELFF.

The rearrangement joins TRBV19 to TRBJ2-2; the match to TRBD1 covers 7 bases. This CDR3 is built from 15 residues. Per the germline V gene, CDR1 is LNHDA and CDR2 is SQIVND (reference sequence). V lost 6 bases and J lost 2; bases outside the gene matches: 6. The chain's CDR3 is CASRLTGLNTGELFF. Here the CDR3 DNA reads TGTGCCAGTAGACTGACAGGGCTCAACACCGGGGAGCTGTTTTTT.

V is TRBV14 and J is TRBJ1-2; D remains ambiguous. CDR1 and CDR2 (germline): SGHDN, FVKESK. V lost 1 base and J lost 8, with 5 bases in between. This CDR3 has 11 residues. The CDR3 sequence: CASSQGRGYTF. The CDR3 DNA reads TGTGCCAGCAGCCAAGGTCGGGGCTACACCTTC.

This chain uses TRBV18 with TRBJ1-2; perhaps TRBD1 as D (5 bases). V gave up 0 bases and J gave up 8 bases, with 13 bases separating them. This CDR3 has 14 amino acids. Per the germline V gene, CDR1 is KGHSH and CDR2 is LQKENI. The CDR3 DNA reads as TGTGCCAGCTCACCACCCCGGGCGGGGGGAGGCTACACCTTC. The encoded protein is CASSPPRAGGGYTF.

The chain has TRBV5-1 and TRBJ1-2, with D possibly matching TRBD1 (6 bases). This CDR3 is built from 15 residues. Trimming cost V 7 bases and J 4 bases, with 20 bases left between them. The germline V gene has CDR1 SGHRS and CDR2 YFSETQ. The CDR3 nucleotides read TGCGCCAGCCGCCAATGGGGGGGCCCGTTCTATGGCTACACCTTC. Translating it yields CASRQWGGPFYGYTF.

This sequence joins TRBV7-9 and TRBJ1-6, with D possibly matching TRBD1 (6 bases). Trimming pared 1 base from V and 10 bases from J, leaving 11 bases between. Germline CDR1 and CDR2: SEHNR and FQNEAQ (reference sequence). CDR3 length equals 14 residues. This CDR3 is CASSLEGDGSPLHF. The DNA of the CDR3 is TGTGCCAGCAGCTTAGAGGGGGACGGCTCACCCCTCCACTTT.

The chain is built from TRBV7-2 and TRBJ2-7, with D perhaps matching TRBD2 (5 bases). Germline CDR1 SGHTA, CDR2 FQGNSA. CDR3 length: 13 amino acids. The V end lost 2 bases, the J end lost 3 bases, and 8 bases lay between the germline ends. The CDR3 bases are TGTGCCAGCAGCTTAACCGGGGACTACGAGCAGTACTTC. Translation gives CASSLTGDYEQYF.

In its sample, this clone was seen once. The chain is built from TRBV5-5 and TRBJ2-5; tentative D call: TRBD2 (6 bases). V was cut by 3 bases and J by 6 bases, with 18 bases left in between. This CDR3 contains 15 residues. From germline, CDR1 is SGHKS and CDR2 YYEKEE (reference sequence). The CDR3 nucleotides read TGTGCCAGCAGCTCGGGACTCCCCCAGTCAAAGACCCAGTACTTC. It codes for CASSSGLPQSKTQYF.